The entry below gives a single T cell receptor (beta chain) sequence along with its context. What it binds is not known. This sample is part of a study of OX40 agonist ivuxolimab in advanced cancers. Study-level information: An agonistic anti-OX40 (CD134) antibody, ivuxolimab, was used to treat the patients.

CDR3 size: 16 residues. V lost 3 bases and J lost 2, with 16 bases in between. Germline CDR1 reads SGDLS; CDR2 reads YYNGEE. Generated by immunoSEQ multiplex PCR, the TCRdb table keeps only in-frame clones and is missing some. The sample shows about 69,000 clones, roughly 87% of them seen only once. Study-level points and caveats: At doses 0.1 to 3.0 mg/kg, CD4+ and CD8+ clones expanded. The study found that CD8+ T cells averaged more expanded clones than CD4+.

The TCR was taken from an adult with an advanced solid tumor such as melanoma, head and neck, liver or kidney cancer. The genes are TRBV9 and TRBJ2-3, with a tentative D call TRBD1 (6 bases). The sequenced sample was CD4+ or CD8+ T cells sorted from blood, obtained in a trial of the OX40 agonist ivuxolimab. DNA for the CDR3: TGTGCCAGCAGCGAGGGGACACCCCTCCCCACAGATACGCAGTATTTT. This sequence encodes CASSEGTPLPTDTQYF.